This T cell receptor (beta chain) was documented in a study of immune evolution from preneoplasia to lung adenocarcinoma. General observations from the study: Top clone share appeared to fall from AAH through AIS, MIA, adenocarcinoma. Later-stage lesions seemingly showed higher T cell density and diversity than normal lung.

Per germline, CDR1 MNHEY and CDR2 SMNVEV (reference sequence). CDR3 length: 15 amino acids. Trimming took off 1 base at V and 0 bases at J, with 7 bases between the two ends. The method was immunoSEQ multiplex PCR; TCRdb's version includes in-frame clones alone and lacks a portion of them. The data hold approximately 9,500 clones, with around 82% observed a single time. Note on this clone: Its antigen is undetermined.

Patient tissue came from resections in Japan or China, 2014–2017. After pathologic assessment, macro-dissection selected premalignant or tumor cells for extraction. This chain uses TRBV27 with TRBJ2-1, with D possibly TRBD1 on 6 matching bases. The receptor was isolated from a person between 65 and 79 years old with lung adenocarcinoma. Sequenced sample: FFPE minimally invasive lung adenocarcinoma tissue. The CDR3 DNA sequence: TGTGCCAGCAGTTTATGGACAGTCTCCTACAATGAGCAGTTCTTC. This translates into CASSLWTVSYNEQFF.